This TCR beta chain appears in the sequencing data of a study of blood T cell repertoires in COVID-19. Study information: Sources were T cells, B-cell-depleted T cells, or PBMCs; the material itself was cDNA or gDNA.

Sequencing was performed with immunoSEQ multiplex PCR; in TCRdb, only in-frame clones are kept and a portion is missing. The table records 30,000 to 40,000 clones, less than 95% of them present only once. The CDR3 totals 16 residues. Per germline, CDR1 MNHEY and CDR2 SMNVEV (reference sequence). Between the trimmed V and J ends, which lost 5 bases and 0 bases, there was a span of 16 bases. The rearrangement joins TRBV27 to TRBJ1-1, with D possibly TRBD1 on 6 matching bases. This clonotype originated in an elderly man with acute or convalescent COVID-19. The sample taken for sequencing was peripheral blood. The CDR3 DNA is TGTGCCAGCAGTGGGGGCGGGTCTTGGATGAACACTGAAGCTTTCTTT. It encodes CASSGGGSWMNTEAFF.